Here is one T cell receptor (beta chain) with its context. Participants, about 18 to 90 years old, spanned approximately 25 US areas. The CDR3 is 16 residues long. Germline trimming cut 4 bases from V and 4 bases from J; bases unmatched to any gene: 3. Germline CDR1 reads LGHDT; CDR2 reads YNNKEL (reference sequence). Original data processing: It was from reference gene primer amplification that nucleated cell counts were estimated. Clones were read by immunoSEQ multiplex PCR, and TCRdb kept only the in-frame ones, dropping some. V, J and clone size were drawn from that table, and D and trimming were deduced from the DNA. This sample carries nearly 250,000 clones, 65% to 90% of them seen once, and the ten largest clones take approximately 8.2%. The sample is drawn from a study of blood T cell repertoires in COVID-19.

The chain couples TRBV3-1 (or the pseudogene TRBV3-2) to TRBJ2-2; 13 bases are shared with TRBD2. The receptor comes from a woman in her fifties or sixties with acute COVID-19. Sequenced input: PBMCs or T cells enriched from blood (not recorded which). The DNA for the CDR3 is TGTGCCAGCAGCCTTGGACTAGCGGGGGCCACCGGGGAGCTGTTTTTT. This translates into CASSLGLAGATGELFF.